One T cell receptor (beta chain) is described in this entry. This entry belongs to a study of blood T cell repertoires in COVID-19. For the study at large: There were acute and convalescent COVID-19 samples, and they came from the United States, Italy and Spain. From T cells, B-cell-depleted T cells, or PBMCs came the material, which was cDNA or gDNA.

Data came from immunoSEQ multiplex PCR; TCRdb stores just in-frame clones and leaves some out. This sample has about 280,000 clones, with less than 85% found just once. Resolution of symptoms, clearance, or two negative PCRs was present in recovered Cohort 3 donors. This receptor was obtained from a woman in her 50s who had recovered from COVID-19. The sample consisted of PBMCs or T cells enriched from blood (not recorded which).

The chain's CDR3 is CASSFRTGIFSGANVLTF. As DNA, the CDR3 is TGCGCCAGCAGCTTTAGGACAGGGATCTTCTCTGGGGCCAACGTCCTGACTTTC. The chain carries TRBV5-1 and TRBJ2-6; 8 bases map to TRBD1. The CDR3 is 18 residues long. The germline gives CDR1 SGHRS, CDR2 YFSETQ. Germline trimming cut 2 bases from V and 0 bases from J; bases unmatched to any gene: 7. The whole variable domain, remainder taken from reference TRBV5-1 and TRBJ2-6, is KAGVTQTPRYLIKTRGQQVTLSCSPISGHRSVSWYQQTPGQGLQFLFEYFSETQRNKGNFPGRFSGRQFSNSRSEMNVSTLELGDSALYLCASSFRTGIFSGANVLTFGAGSRLTVL.